This T cell receptor (beta chain) appears in the sequencing data of a study of blood T cells in healthy people across ages. Per germline, CDR1 SGHRS and CDR2 YFSETQ. The CDR3 has 16 amino acids. The V gene end was trimmed by 0 bases and the J gene end by 0 bases; junction bases not matched to a gene: 4. It was with a sample-barcoded 5' primer and a J-beta primer mix that a second PCR of roughly 7 to 12 cycles was run. MiXCR, applied by TCRdb to the 5' RACE reads, yields one record per CDR3 protein. Found here are 2 million or so distinct CDR3 sequences, around 48% of them singletons; the top ten hold approximately 2.1%. Per sample, a minimum of 6.5 million PBMCs were isolated. Total RNA extraction produced at least 6 micrograms (per sample) for the study.

The genes are TRBV5-1 and TRBJ2-5; 8 bases map to TRBD2. This receptor was obtained from a woman in her forties in good health. The sequenced material came from blood. CDR3 DNA sequence: TGCGCCAGCAGCTTGGTTTCGGGGGGGTACCAAGAGACCCAGTACTTC. Protein: CASSLVSGGYQETQYF.